This T cell receptor (beta chain) was profiled in a study of T cells in Graves' hyperthyroidism and ophthalmopathy. Under 3 months was the duration of disease in ophthalmopathy patients, who also had a Clinical Activity Score of at least 3 and a NOSPECS grade of at least 4. This sample holds PBMCs from roughly 10 ml fresh peripheral blood. This clonotype was recorded many times. Its antigen is still unknown. Study outcomes and limitations: Most clonotypes expanded in the thyroid (above 0.001) were also present in blood. Ophthalmopathy, which appeared later, was predicted by the model a median about 6.8 months before onset.

This CDR3 has 13 residues. Germline CDR1 and CDR2: KGHSH and LQKENI. The source material, RNA transcripts, was used to amplify TCR beta CDR3 regions. Initially, a first-round RT-PCR of the TCR CDR3 employed the HTBI primer set. In TCRdb, the multiplex PCR reads were re-called with MiXCR into one record per CDR3 protein. This repertoire shows approximately 600,000 distinct CDR3 sequences, about 20% found once; its top ten account for more than 30%. Sequences were obtained from blood. This chain uses TRBV18 with TRBJ2-5; 11 bases map to TRBD2. The DNA matches TRBJ2-3 better at its end, which makes the J call doubtful. The TCR was taken from a young man with Graves' ophthalmopathy. CDR3 nucleotide sequence: TGTGCCAGCTCCCCGGGACTAGCGGAAACGCAGTATTTT. Its translation is CASSPGLAETQYF.